The rows below give T cell receptor beta chains drawn from one sample of a study of cytomegalovirus exposure and HLA in healthy donors. Assay: immunoSEQ multiplex PCR; the TCRdb copy retains only in-frame clones and omits some. The table shows 150,000 to 200,000 clones, with roughly three quarters occurring only once. Sequencing was carried out using PBMCs. The receptors here all came from a woman in her fifties or sixties in good health and CMV-seronegative. Each CDR3 is given with its conserved first and last residue. Fields, in order: clone size, D gene, J gene, V gene, CDR3 DNA, CDR3 protein. A D gene is named only where the DNA matches it firmly. Some rows mark clone size as missing; the rest say once, few, many or name a class of expanded clone.

NA	NA	TRBJ2-3	TRBV9	TGTGCCAGCAGCGTAGAAGGTTTCGGTGGGCCGTTGACAGATACGCAGTATTTT	CASSVEGFGGPLTDTQYF
NA	NA	TRBJ1-1	TRBV28	TGTGCCAGCAGTCCGACAACTGGAATGAACACTGAAGCTTTCTTT	CASSPTTGMNTEAFF
NA	TRBD2	TRBJ2-5	TRBV6-1	TGTGCCAGCAGTGATCATAGCGGGGCCGGCCAAGAGACCCAGTACTTC	CASSDHSGAGQETQYF
NA	NA	TRBJ1-5	TRBV19	TGTGCCAGTAGTATTACTTCGGGCAATCAGCCCCAGCATTTT	CASSITSGNQPQHF
NA	TRBD1	TRBJ2-7	TRBV6-6	TGTGCCAGCAGCCCCGGGACAGGGTCCTACGAGCAGTACTTC	CASSPGTGSYEQYF
once	TRBD1	TRBJ1-1	TRBV6-1	TGTGCCAGCAGTGAAAGACAGGGCACTGAAGCTTTCTTT	CASSERQGTEAFF
NA	NA	TRBJ1-2	TRBV5-1	TGCGCCAGCAGCTTGGAAGTAGCCAACTATGGCTACACCTTC	CASSLEVANYGYTF
NA	NA	TRBJ2-2	TRBV7-2	TGTGCCAGCAGCCTGGGACTGAACACCGGGGAGCTGTTTTTT	CASSLGLNTGELFF
NA	TRBD2	TRBJ2-5	TRBV5-4	TGTGCCAGCAGCTTGGGTCACAGCGGGAGGGCCCGGGAGACCCAGTACTTC	CASSLGHSGRARETQYF
NA	TRBD1	TRBJ1-5	TRBV28	TGTGCCAGCAGTTCACAGGGGTCGCGCAATCAGCCCCAGCATTTT	CASSSQGSRNQPQHF
NA	NA	TRBJ1-2	TRBV28	TGTGCCAGCAGTCCCGCGATACCTAACTATGGCTACACCTTC	CASSPAIPNYGYTF
NA	NA	TRBJ1-6	TRBV2	TGTGCCAGCAGAGCAACCACCGGGTCCTATAATTCACCCCTCCACTTT	CASRATTGSYNSPLHF
once	TRBD1	TRBJ1-1	TRBV30	TGTGCCTTGGGGACAGCGCAATTTTACACTGAAGCTTTCTTT	CALGTAQFYTEAFF
NA	TRBD2	TRBJ2-2	TRBV4-2	TGTGCCAGCGCTAGCGGGGGTGGCGCCGGGGAGCTGTTTTTT	CASASGGGAGELFF
few	TRBD1	TRBJ1-1	TRBV19	TGTGCCAGTAGTGGGGGACAGGGGCGTCAGAGGAACACTGAAGCTTTCTTT	CASSGGQGRQRNTEAFF
NA	NA	TRBJ1-4	TRBV7-6	TGTGCCAGCAGCTTCGGGCAGGGTGCTCCAACTAATGAAAAACTGTTTTTT	CASSFGQGAPTNEKLFF
NA	NA	TRBJ2-3	TRBV7-9	TGTGCCAGCAGCCCTCGACAGCGTAGCACAGATACGCAGTATTTT	CASSPRQRSTDTQYF
NA	TRBD1	TRBJ1-6	TRBV7-2	TGTGCCAGCAGTGCTCGACAGGGCAATTCACCCCTCCACTTT	CASSARQGNSPLHF
NA	TRBD1	TRBJ1-6	TRBV11-2	TGTGCCAGCAGCGCTAAAGGACAGGGGAATTCACCCCTCCACTTT	CASSAKGQGNSPLHF
NA	NA	TRBJ2-7	TRBV28	TGTGCCAGCAGACTACCAGGGGTCCCCTACGAGCAGTACTTC	CASRLPGVPYEQYF
NA	TRBD1	TRBJ1-2	TRBV7-3	TGTGCCAGCAGCTTATCAGCCGGACAGGGACTCGGCTACACCTTC	CASSLSAGQGLGYTF
NA	NA	TRBJ2-3	TRBV7-9	TGTGCCAGCAGCTTTGCCCCCGACGAGGAGGATACGCAGTATTTT	CASSFAPDEEDTQYF
once	TRBD2	TRBJ2-1	TRBV7-9	TGTTCCAGCAGCTTAAATGGCGGGAGTTCCTACAATGAGCAGTTCTTC	CSSSLNGGSSYNEQFF
NA	TRBD2	TRBJ2-3	TRBV27	TGTGCCAGCAGAACATCCGCTAGCGGGAGGGCCTGGACAGATACGCAGTATTTT	CASRTSASGRAWTDTQYF
once	TRBD1	TRBJ1-2	TRBV27	TGTGCCAGCAGTTTGTCAGGGGGCACCTACACCTTC	CASSLSGGTYTF
NA	NA	TRBJ1-5	TRBV6-1	TGTGCCAGCATCAGGGAGGGGAGAAATCAGCCCCAGCATTTT	CASIREGRNQPQHF
NA	TRBD2	TRBJ2-7	TRBV18	TGTGCCAGCTCACCACCGGGACTAGCGGGATTCTACGAGCAGTACTTC	CASSPPGLAGFYEQYF
NA	NA	TRBJ2-7	TRBV2	TGTGCCAGCAGTGAAGTTCGATCAGGGGCCTCGGGCGAGCAGTACTTC	CASSEVRSGASGEQYF
NA	NA	TRBJ2-3	TRBV2	TGTGCCAGCGGCCGGGGAGATACGCAGTATTTT	CASGRGDTQYF
NA	TRBD1	TRBJ2-1	TRBV10-3	TGTGCCACCGGGACAGCCGTGTACAATGAGCAGTTCTTC	CATGTAVYNEQFF
NA	TRBD1	TRBJ2-7	TRBV10-3	TGTGCCAAATTTTACCGGGACAGAGTCTACGAGCAGTACTTC	CAKFYRDRVYEQYF
NA	NA	TRBJ1-3	TRBV27	TGTGCCAGCAGTGTCCGAGGGTCTGGAAACACCATATATTTT	CASSVRGSGNTIYF
few	NA	TRBJ1-1	TRBV4-1	TGCGCCAGCAGCCAAGATAGGGGGAGCACTGAAGCTTTCTTT	CASSQDRGSTEAFF
once	NA	TRBJ2-7	TRBV30	TGTGCCTGTGAGGGGGTCGGATACGAGCAGTACTTC	CACEGVGYEQYF
NA	NA	TRBJ2-5	TRBV5-6	TGTGCCAGCAGCTTGCCGAGAGGAGAGACCCAGTACTTC	CASSLPRGETQYF
NA	NA	TRBJ1-2	TRBV11-2	TGTGCCAGCAGCCCCACGACAGTTCTAAATGGCTACACCTTC	CASSPTTVLNGYTF
few	TRBD2	TRBJ2-1	TRBV28	TGTGCCAGCAGTTTAGCGGGAGCGGCTGGCTCCTACAATGAGCAGTTCTTC	CASSLAGAAGSYNEQFF
NA	NA	TRBJ1-2	TRBV19	TGTGCCAGTAGTGAAGACCGGGACTATGGCTACACCTTC	CASSEDRDYGYTF
NA	NA	TRBJ2-3	TRBV7-9	TGTGCCAGCAGCGCAACTTTCGGGGGTAGCACAGATACGCAGTATTTT	CASSATFGGSTDTQYF
NA	TRBD1	TRBJ2-7	TRBV30	TGTGCCTCGACTTTTGGGACAGGGAGAGGGTACGAGCAGTACTTC	CASTFGTGRGYEQYF
NA	NA	TRBJ1-1	TRBV19	TGTGCCAGTAGTATAGGGCCAGACACTGAAGCTTTCTTT	CASSIGPDTEAFF
NA	NA	TRBJ2-7	TRBV11-1	TGTGCCAGCAGATCCACAGTGCTCTCCTACGAGCAGTACTTC	CASRSTVLSYEQYF
NA	NA	TRBJ2-2	TRBV2	TGTGCCAGCAGGCAGGGTCAGGGCACCGGGGAGCTGTTTTTT	CASRQGQGTGELFF
NA	TRBD2	TRBJ2-7	TRBV7-2	TGTGCCAGCAGCCGAACTAGCGGGGACTACGAGCAGTACTTC	CASSRTSGDYEQYF
NA	NA	TRBJ2-1	TRBV7-6	TGTGCCAGCAGCTTAGGGCAGGGAAGTGAGCAGTTCTTC	CASSLGQGSEQFF
NA	TRBD1	TRBJ1-1	TRBV28	TGTGCCAGCAGTCAGGGGGATAACACTGAAGCTTTCTTT	CASSQGDNTEAFF
NA	TRBD1	TRBJ2-5	TRBV19	TGTGCCAGTAGTAGGAGGACAGGGGGGATAATGGAGCAGTACTTC	CASSRRTGGIMEQYF
NA	TRBD1	TRBJ1-6	TRBV9	TGTGCCAGCAGCATGCCGGGACAGGGGAGCTCCTATAATTCACCCCTCCACTTT	CASSMPGQGSSYNSPLHF
NA	TRBD1	TRBJ2-2	TRBV4-3	TGCGCCAGCAGCCAAGATCTCCGACAGGGGGCTTCCGGGGAGCTGTTTTTT	CASSQDLRQGASGELFF
NA	NA	TRBJ1-5	TRBV7-8	TGTGCCAGCAGCTTAGTCCATGGCAATCAGCCCCAGCATTTT	CASSLVHGNQPQHF
NA	TRBD2	TRBJ2-5	TRBV6-6	TGTGCCAGCAGTTACTCTGGCGGGGGGGAAGAGACCCAGTACTTC	CASSYSGGGEETQYF